A single T cell receptor (beta chain) is shown here with its context. This CDR3 contains 15 residues. V shed 2 bases and J shed 6 bases, with 14 bases lying between them. Germline-derived CDR1 and CDR2 are SGHTA and FQGNSA. The data are from a study of T cell clones after liver transplantation. The wider study: Liver transplant recipients had immunosuppression withdrawal attempted within 2 years. Post-transplant blood was tracked for graft-donor-reactive T cell clones identified in a pre-transplant mixed lymphocyte reaction.

TCRdb's table, derived via immunoSEQ multiplex PCR, lists solely in-frame clones and lacks some. The sample has 70,000 to 85,000 clones, 75% to 90% seen once. This chain joins TRBV7-2 and TRBJ2-4, with D tentatively TRBD1 or TRBD2 (5 bases each). Sequenced here: CD4+ T cells from blood, sampled before liver transplant. The sequence was collected from a human donor who received a liver transplant. The CDR3 DNA follows: TGTGCCAGCAGCTTATTAGAGGTTGGGGGAAACATTCAGTACTTC. Translation gives CASSLLEVGGNIQYF.